This TCR beta chain was identified in a study of blood T cell repertoires in COVID-19 (dated by TCRdb to 2018 to 2020). Describing the broader study: The collaborator samples originated in the United States, Italy and Spain and spanned the acute and convalescent phases of COVID-19. The material from the prospective study consisted of cDNA or gDNA derived from T cells, B-cell-depleted T cells, or PBMCs. Deeply sampled blood TCRbeta repertoires from subjects exposed to, actively infected with, or recovered from COVID-19 were included in the dataset. The repertoires were released in a freely available public database intended as a resource for research on the immune response to SARS-CoV-2. The samples were drawn from the first 160 participants of the ongoing ImmuneRACE study and from some 1,300 subjects provided by 6 global collaborators. Nearly every sample came with metadata listing a de-identified subject ID, COVID-19 status, age in years and sex. Where available, HLA class I and class II types were taken from metadata supplied by the sample provider and were not determined by assay-based typing. The paper as a whole reports these results and caveats: Clinical and demographic metadata were provided uncurated, with the amount varying by source and participant.

TCRbeta CDR3 regions were amplified from genomic DNA by means of the immunoSEQ Assay, a bias-controlled multiplex PCR. Per the source publication's procedure: Within the assay, amplification of reference gene primers was used to estimate how many nucleated cells each sample contained. Sequence reads were collapsed and filtered to measure the absolute abundance of every unique TCRbeta CDR3 rearrangement. For each sample, productive Simpson clonality was calculated as the square root of Simpson's diversity index across productive rearrangements. The clones in this table, taken by TCRdb from immuneACCESS, are in-frame only. Not every clone is retained; where verified, under half of the shortfall comes from an unresolved V gene, and the cause of the rest is unknown. Clonal size and the V and J genes are those of that table, whereas D and trimming came from the DNA. The sample table shows 130,000 or so clones, and about 81% are seen once. Clones ranked in the top ten supply roughly 17% of the sample.

Whole blood was collected in K2EDTA tubes by collaborating institutions according to the institutions' own protocols. For TCRbeta analysis, collaborators shipped samples in one of three forms: frozen whole blood, isolated PBMCs, or DNA extracted from either of those sample types. Worth noting for this clone: No cognate antigen has been identified for it. It has no much larger one-base neighbor in the sample; base qualities were not kept.

Sequenced input: peripheral blood. The receptor was derived from a woman aged 80 or over with acute or convalescent COVID-19.

The nucleotides read TGTGCCAGCAGCTCGGGACTAGCTTCCCCCAATGAGCAGTTCTTC. It encodes CASSSGLASPNEQFF. The chain uses TRBV7-2 and TRBJ2-1, and 9 junctional nucleotides match TRBD2. The V end gives up 4 bases and the J end 6 bases, leaving 7 bases in the junction not matched to a gene. The CDR3 has 15 amino acids, counting the end cysteine and phenylalanine. The retained sequence is limited to the CDR3, 45 bases, with the frame set at the first base. Taken from the germline V gene, the CDR1 and CDR2 loops are SGHTA and FQGNSA.